This T cell receptor (beta chain) was retrieved from a study of blood T cell repertoires in COVID-19. Here immunoSEQ multiplex PCR was the method, and the copy in TCRdb shows in-frame clones only, minus some. In the table there are roughly 150,000 clones, about 88% of which are singletons. The CDR3 consists of 16 residues. Germline CDR1 reads SGHVS; CDR2 reads FQNEAQ. V shed 7 bases and J shed 7 bases, with 23 bases lying between them. Sequenced input: peripheral blood. The genes are TRBV7-8 and TRBJ2-1; TRBD2 might be the D (7 bases). The source is a man aged 50 to 59 who had recovered from COVID-19. The CDR3 DNA is TGTGCCAGCACCCAAGAGGGGGGGACTTCCTGGAATGAGCAGTTCTTC. Amino acids: CASTQEGGTSWNEQFF. Supplemented by reference TRBV7-8 and TRBJ2-1, the full variable domain reads GAGVSQSPRYKVAKRGQDVALRCDPISGHVSLFWYQQALGQGPEFLTYFQNEAQLDKSGLPSDRFFAERPEGSVSTLKIQRTQQEDSAVYLCASTQEGGTSWNEQFFGPGTRLTVL.